Listed below are T cell receptor beta chains from one sample, sequenced in a study of beta chain features in type 1 diabetes. Assay: immunoSEQ multiplex PCR; the TCRdb copy retains only in-frame clones and omits some. The sample shows under 400,000 clones, approximately 12% of them seen only once. Sequenced input: naive CD4+ T cells from blood. These receptors were collected from a man between 18 and 35 years old in good health. Both conserved end residues are part of each CDR3. Each record gives: clone size, J gene, V gene, D gene, CDR3 DNA, CDR3 protein. The D gene is left open where the match is weak. Size is stated for part of the rows, as once, few or many counts, or as a class when the clone is expanded.

size: NA
J: TRBJ1-2
V: TRBV30
D: TRBD1
DNA: TGTGCCTGGAGTTCGGACAGGGGATATGGCTACACCTTC
CDR3: CAWSSDRGYGYTF

size: NA
J: TRBJ1-3
V: TRBV7-8
D: TRBD1
DNA: TGTGCCAGCAGCATAACCGGGACAGGGAAAGGAAACACCATATATTTT
CDR3: CASSITGTGKGNTIYF

size: NA
J: TRBJ1-4
V: TRBV30
D: NA
DNA: TGTGCCTGCCTGACATATCCAACTAATGAAAAACTGTTTTTT
CDR3: CACLTYPTNEKLFF

size: NA
J: TRBJ1-2
V: TRBV7-3
D: TRBD1
DNA: TGTGCCAGCAGCCTGACAGGGATGGACTATGGCTACACCTTC
CDR3: CASSLTGMDYGYTF

size: NA
J: TRBJ2-4
V: TRBV19
D: TRBD2
DNA: TGTGCCAGTAGTCCTGGACTAGCGGGGGGGCAAACCAAAAACATTCAGTACTTC
CDR3: CASSPGLAGGQTKNIQYF

size: few
J: TRBJ2-5
V: TRBV7-2
D: TRBD2
DNA: TGTGCCAGCACCCGACTAGCCTCACAAGAGACCCAGTACTTC
CDR3: CASTRLASQETQYF

size: NA
J: TRBJ2-6
V: TRBV6-5
D: TRBD1
DNA: TGTGCCAGCAGTCAACAGGGGTCTGGGGCCAACGTCCTGACTTTC
CDR3: CASSQQGSGANVLTF

size: NA
J: TRBJ2-3
V: TRBV4-2
D: TRBD1
DNA: TGTGCCAGCAGCCAGCCGCCGGGACAGTTAACAGATACGCAGTATTTT
CDR3: CASSQPPGQLTDTQYF

size: few
J: TRBJ2-7
V: TRBV6-5
D: TRBD2
DNA: TGTGCCAGCAGTTACTCGGCGGGAGTAAGTGAGCAGTACTTC
CDR3: CASSYSAGVSEQYF

size: few
J: TRBJ1-1
V: TRBV7-9
D: NA
DNA: TGTGCCAGCAGCCCGGACTGGAACACTGAAGCTTTCTTT
CDR3: CASSPDWNTEAFF

size: NA
J: TRBJ1-6
V: TRBV7-2
D: NA
DNA: TGTGCCAGCAGCTTCTTCTATAATTCACCCCTCCACTTT
CDR3: CASSFFYNSPLHF

size: NA
J: TRBJ2-7
V: TRBV6-4
D: TRBD2
DNA: TGTGCCAGCAGTCCGCCCGGGACTAGCGGGAGGAGAGACTACGAGCAGTACTTC
CDR3: CASSPPGTSGRRDYEQYF

size: few
J: TRBJ2-5
V: TRBV5-1
D: TRBD2
DNA: TGCGCCAGCAGCTTCACGGTGGCGGGAGAAACGCCGAACGTCCAGTACTTC
CDR3: CASSFTVAGETPNVQYF

size: few
J: TRBJ1-1
V: TRBV6-4
D: NA
DNA: TGTGCCAGCAGTGACCAGACTAACACTGAAGCTTTCTTT
CDR3: CASSDQTNTEAFF

size: NA
J: TRBJ2-1
V: TRBV10-3
D: NA
DNA: TGTGCCATCACAGAGGACCCAGGGGACAATGAGCAGTTCTTC
CDR3: CAITEDPGDNEQFF

size: few
J: TRBJ2-7
V: TRBV7-9
D: NA
DNA: TGTGCCAGCAGCTTAGCCGGAACGGGGGAGCAGTACTTC
CDR3: CASSLAGTGEQYF

size: few
J: TRBJ1-5
V: TRBV6-1
D: NA
DNA: TGTGCCAGCAGTGAAGGCCCCGGGGAGGGGAATCAGCCCCAGCATTTT
CDR3: CASSEGPGEGNQPQHF

size: NA
J: TRBJ2-7
V: TRBV27
D: TRBD2
DNA: TGTGCCAGCAGACGGACTAGCGGTCTCTACGAGCAGTACTTC
CDR3: CASRRTSGLYEQYF

size: few
J: TRBJ1-1
V: TRBV2
D: NA
DNA: TGTGCCAGCAGTGATAGCGGGGGGTGGGTTGCCGCTTTCTTT
CDR3: CASSDSGGWVAAFF

size: few
J: TRBJ2-7
V: TRBV28
D: TRBD2
DNA: TGTGCCAGCAGTCGGCCAGGGAGGGCTTACGAGCAGTACTTC
CDR3: CASSRPGRAYEQYF

size: NA
J: TRBJ2-2
V: TRBV7-2
D: NA
DNA: TGTGCCAGCAGCCCCCTGGGGGGGCGGGGACTCGTGACCGGGGAGCTGTTTTTT
CDR3: CASSPLGGRGLVTGELFF

size: few
J: TRBJ1-4
V: TRBV28
D: NA
DNA: TGTGCCAGCAGCGCGGGCCGTAATGAAAAACTGTTTTTT
CDR3: CASSAGRNEKLFF

size: NA
J: TRBJ2-5
V: TRBV5-4
D: NA
DNA: TGCGCCAGCAGCCAAGCGGCGGGGGAGACCCAGTACTTC
CDR3: CASSQAAGETQYF

size: NA
J: TRBJ1-1
V: TRBV28
D: NA
DNA: TGTGCCAGCAGCTCCCCGGGGGGACCGAACACTGAAGCTTTCTTT
CDR3: CASSSPGGPNTEAFF

size: NA
J: TRBJ1-6
V: TRBV9
D: NA
DNA: TGTGCCAGCAGCGTAGAGGGCTGGCCAGGGAATAATTCACCCCTCCACTTT
CDR3: CASSVEGWPGNNSPLHF

size: few
J: TRBJ1-2
V: TRBV6-4
D: NA
DNA: TGTGCCAGCAGCGTTGACGGACTTTATGGCTACACCTTC
CDR3: CASSVDGLYGYTF

size: many
J: TRBJ1-2
V: TRBV23-1
D: NA
DNA: TGCGCCAGCAGTCAATCTCGAGGGTCTGGCTACACCTTC
CDR3: CASSQSRGSGYTF

size: few
J: TRBJ2-1
V: TRBV30
D: NA
DNA: TGTGCCTGGAGTGTTAACCAGGGCCCCTACAATGAGCAGTTCTTC
CDR3: CAWSVNQGPYNEQFF

size: few
J: TRBJ1-1
V: TRBV5-1
D: NA
DNA: TGCGCCAGCAGTTATAACGGTAACAGCTACACTGAAGCTTTCTTT
CDR3: CASSYNGNSYTEAFF

size: many
J: TRBJ2-1
V: TRBV30
D: TRBD2
DNA: TGTGCCTGGAGGCTCCTAGCGGGATGGGGTGAGCAGTTCTTC
CDR3: CAWRLLAGWGEQFF

size: few
J: TRBJ1-4
V: TRBV30
D: TRBD1
DNA: TGTGCCTGGGCCACCGGGACAGCGGACGAAAAACTGTTTTTT
CDR3: CAWATGTADEKLFF

size: few
J: TRBJ1-2
V: TRBV30
D: TRBD1
DNA: TGTGCCTGGAGTCCGGGACAGGGGGTTCCCAATGGCTACACCTTC
CDR3: CAWSPGQGVPNGYTF

size: few
J: TRBJ2-1
V: TRBV28
D: TRBD2
DNA: TGTGCCAGCAGTTCTGCGGGGGGCCGTTACAATGAGCAGTTCTTC
CDR3: CASSSAGGRYNEQFF

size: once
J: TRBJ2-7
V: TRBV6-5
D: TRBD1
DNA: TGTGCCAGCAGTAACCGGGACAGAACCTACGAGCAGTACTTC
CDR3: CASSNRDRTYEQYF

size: NA
J: TRBJ2-7
V: TRBV18
D: TRBD1
DNA: TGTGCCAGCTCACCAGCAGGGGGTAACGAGCAGTACTTC
CDR3: CASSPAGGNEQYF

size: few
J: TRBJ2-5
V: TRBV6-5
D: NA
DNA: TGTGCCAGCAGTTATGGGCCAAACCAAGAGACCCAGTACTTC
CDR3: CASSYGPNQETQYF

size: NA
J: TRBJ1-5
V: TRBV5-4
D: NA
DNA: TGTGCCAGCAGCCCGGACAGCGGGGTTCAGCCCCAGCATTTT
CDR3: CASSPDSGVQPQHF

size: few
J: TRBJ2-3
V: TRBV4-3
D: TRBD1
DNA: TGCGCCAGCAGCCAAGCCCCCCCGGGACAGGGAACCACAGATACGCAGTATTTT
CDR3: CASSQAPPGQGTTDTQYF

size: few
J: TRBJ1-2
V: TRBV7-6
D: TRBD1
DNA: TGTGCCAGCAGACCGACAGGGGGGTACTATGGCTACACCTTC
CDR3: CASRPTGGYYGYTF

size: NA
J: TRBJ2-3
V: TRBV9
D: NA
DNA: TGTGCCAGCAGCGTCCCTGGAGCTAGCACAGATACGCAGTATTTT
CDR3: CASSVPGASTDTQYF

size: NA
J: TRBJ2-7
V: TRBV7-9
D: TRBD1
DNA: TGTGCCAGCAGCCCAGGGACAGGTAAATCCTACGAGCAGTACTTC
CDR3: CASSPGTGKSYEQYF

size: few
J: TRBJ1-4
V: TRBV5-1
D: NA
DNA: TGCGCCAGCAGCTTCGGGCAGGGAAATGAAAAACTGTTTTTT
CDR3: CASSFGQGNEKLFF

size: few
J: TRBJ2-2
V: TRBV5-1
D: NA
DNA: TGCGCCAGCAGCCTGCTGGACTACCCGAACACCGGGGAGCTGTTTTTT
CDR3: CASSLLDYPNTGELFF

size: NA
J: TRBJ2-6
V: TRBV5-1
D: TRBD1
DNA: TGCGCCAGCAGCCCAGGGACAGGGCCAGGGGCCAACGTCCTGACTTTC
CDR3: CASSPGTGPGANVLTF

size: few
J: TRBJ2-1
V: TRBV9
D: TRBD2
DNA: TGTGCCAGCAGCGTAGGACTAGCGGGAGGGCCCCTCGATGAGCAGTTCTTC
CDR3: CASSVGLAGGPLDEQFF

size: few
J: TRBJ2-3
V: TRBV29-1
D: NA
DNA: TGCAGCGTTGGATGGCAGAACGCAGATACGCAGTATTTT
CDR3: CSVGWQNADTQYF

size: few
J: TRBJ2-7
V: TRBV28
D: TRBD2
DNA: TGTGCCAGCAGTTCGACTAGCGGGGTGGAAGACGAGCAGTACTTC
CDR3: CASSSTSGVEDEQYF

size: once
J: TRBJ2-7
V: TRBV7-2
D: NA
DNA: TGTGCCAGCAGCTTAGCCCTAATGGCGGGTTACGAGCAGTACTTC
CDR3: CASSLALMAGYEQYF

size: few
J: TRBJ2-1
V: TRBV7-2
D: TRBD1
DNA: TGTGCCAGCAGCCCAACAGGGGGCGCGGATGAGCAGTTCTTC
CDR3: CASSPTGGADEQFF

size: once
J: TRBJ2-2
V: TRBV7-8
D: TRBD1
DNA: TGTGCCAGCATCCCGGACAGGGTGAACACCGGGGAGCTGTTTTTT
CDR3: CASIPDRVNTGELFF

size: NA
J: TRBJ2-7
V: TRBV11-2
D: TRBD2
DNA: TGTGCCAGCAGCTTAGGCGGCGGGAGGGCCTCGTACGAGCAGTACTTC
CDR3: CASSLGGGRASYEQYF

size: few
J: TRBJ1-5
V: TRBV19
D: NA
DNA: TGTGCCAGTATGAGCGGTTTCAATCAGCCCCAGCATTTT
CDR3: CASMSGFNQPQHF

size: NA
J: TRBJ1-5
V: TRBV30
D: TRBD1
DNA: TGTGCCTGGAGGGGACAGGGAAGGAGCAATCAGCCCCAGCATTTT
CDR3: CAWRGQGRSNQPQHF

size: NA
J: TRBJ2-5
V: TRBV6-5
D: NA
DNA: TGTGCCAGCAACTCCCAAGAGACCCAGTACTTC
CDR3: CASNSQETQYF

size: NA
J: TRBJ2-5
V: TRBV19
D: NA
DNA: TGTGCCAGTAGTAGCCAGGGTGGGCAAGAGACCCAGTACTTC
CDR3: CASSSQGGQETQYF

size: few
J: TRBJ1-2
V: TRBV6-6
D: NA
DNA: TGTGCCAGCAGTTATCGTCCTACGGGTGGCTACACCTTC
CDR3: CASSYRPTGGYTF

size: NA
J: TRBJ1-4
V: TRBV7-2
D: NA
DNA: TGTGCCAGCAGCTTTCGCCTAGTGGGTGAAAAACTGTTTTTT
CDR3: CASSFRLVGEKLFF

size: NA
J: TRBJ2-3
V: TRBV6-6
D: NA
DNA: TGTGCCAGCAGTTACTCTGCGGGGCGAGGAGATACGCAGTATTTT
CDR3: CASSYSAGRGDTQYF

size: NA
J: TRBJ2-5
V: TRBV21-1
D: NA
DNA: TGTGCCAGTCAAAGGGGGGGGGCCCAAGAGACCCAGTACTTC
CDR3: CASQRGGAQETQYF

size: NA
J: TRBJ2-2
V: TRBV2
D: TRBD2
DNA: TGTGCCAGCAGTTTTCAACTAGCGGGAGGGTCGGTTCCGGGGGAGCTGTTTTTT
CDR3: CASSFQLAGGSVPGELFF